The clone carrying this T cell receptor beta chain appeared a few times. Antigen: not known. The data were taken from a study of blood T cells in healthy people across ages. On the study more broadly: Per every two T cells, about one barcoded beta molecule was captured by template switching. Broader study findings: Strong correlation linked observed beta diversity and percent naive T cells.

CDR3 length: 15 amino acids. V was clipped by 5 bases and J by 4 bases; unmatched bases: 11. CDR1 SQVTM and CDR2 ANQGSEA come from the germline V gene. The total RNA that was extracted per sample amounted to at least 5 micrograms. Alongside a J-beta primer mix, a sample-barcoded 5' primer served in a second PCR lasting about 6 to 12 cycles. Every cDNA was tagged by a template-switch adaptor with 12 random nucleotides. TCRdb called the 5' RACE reads again in MiXCR, with one record for every CDR3 protein. The table includes under 1 million distinct CDR3 sequences, 40% to 50% detected once. The chain is built from TRBV29-1 and TRBJ2-5; 9 bases match TRBD2. The receptor comes from a man aged 55 to 70 in good health. The sequencing input was blood. This CDR3 is CSVSSGGGGGETQYF. CDR3 DNA: TGCAGCGTTTCCTCAGGTGGCGGGGGGGGAGAGACCCAGTACTTC.